The 22 T cell receptor beta chains below all came from one sample that was sequenced in a study of CD8+ T cells in alopecia areata. Following RNA extraction, reverse transcription yielded cDNA that acted as the sequencing template. The data were produced by immunoSEQ multiplex PCR, yet TCRdb's version contains in-frame clones alone and is incomplete. The data show around 290,000 clones, with none appearing a single time. Cutaneous lymph nodes were pooled and cells sorted by CD4, CD8alpha, NKG2D, NKG2ACE and more. The sequenced material came from CD4+ T cells sorted from a lymph node. These receptors all stem from a C3H/HeJ mouse with alopecia areata. This mouse strain has H2-k as its MHC haplotype.

In this sample, this clone turned up many times. Gene names follow the mouse nomenclature. The read ends 4 residues shy of where the CDR3 ends; the end is completed using the germline J gene. Additional DNA sequences in this sample encode the identical CDR3. The genes are TRBV17 and TRBJ2-5, with 8 bases fitting TRBD2. Trimming removed 2 bases from V and 2 bases from J; junction bases left unmatched: 0. There are 14 residues in the CDR3. CDR1 and CDR2 (germline): MNHDT, YYDKIL. The CDR3 sequence: CASSRLGGQDTQYF. The DNA read from the CDR3 is TGTGCTAGCAGTAGACTGGGGGGCCAAGAC. The variable domain in full, with the rest retrieved from reference TRBV17 and TRBJ2-5, is DTTVKQNPRYKLARVGKPVNLICSQTMNHDTMYWYQKKPNQAPKLLLFYYDKILNREADTFEKFQSSRPNNSFCSLYIGSAGLEYSAMYLCASSRLGGQDTQYFGPGTRLLVL.

This clone has ten or more counts. The germline and genes are mouse ones. The part of the CDR3 DNA that was read is TGCACCTGCAGTGCAGTGGGGGGGAGCTCCTAT. Its protein is CTCSAVGGSSY. The whole CDR3 region reads CTCSAVGGSSYEQYF. The V call is TRBV1, the J call TRBJ2-7, with 8 bases aligning to TRBD2. From the germline J gene comes the end of the CDR3, since the read stops 4 residues before it. This CDR3 contains 15 residues. V shed 1 base and J 0 bases; nucleotides not matched to a gene: 2. CDR1 and CDR2 from the germline V gene are NSQYPW and LRSPGD (reference sequence).

Concerning this clone: Genes and germline come from the mouse. The CDR3 end is not reached by the read, which stops 4 residues before it; the germline J gene fills it in. V usage is TRBV13-2 and J usage is TRBJ1-2; 8 nucleotides agree with TRBD1. CDR1 and CDR2 from the germline V gene are NNHNN and SYGAGS (reference sequence). The CDR3 is 15 residues long. The ends lost 0 bases at V and 2 bases at J; junction bases unmatched: 3. CDR3 sequence reads: CASGDAAGGNSDYTF. CDR3 DNA, as far as it was read: TGTGCCAGCGGTGATGCAGCAGGGGGCAACTCC.

Concerning this clone itself: Gene labels here are mouse ones. Coverage ceases 4 residues before the CDR3 finishes, and the germline J gene fills in the end. This chain links TRBV19 with TRBJ2-1, with D maybe TRBD1 (6 bases). The CDR3 has 12 amino acids. Germline V gives CDR1 FNHDT, CDR2 SITEND (reference sequence). V was clipped by 4 bases and J by 6 bases, with 8 bases between them. The CDR3 loop reads CASSAQGAEQFF. The covered CDR3 bases are TGTGCCAGCAGTGCACAGGGTGCT. Complete variable domain (other parts from reference TRBV19 and TRBJ2-1): GGIITQTPKFLIGQEGQKLTLKCQQNFNHDTMYWYRQDSGKGLRLIYYSITENDLQKGDLSEGYDASREKKSSFSLTVTSAQKNEMAVFLCASSAQGAEQFFGPGTRLTVL.

This clone was counted only a few times. The listed genes are named as in mouse. The read halts 3 residues ahead of the CDR3 end, with the missing end drawn from the germline J gene. The chain recombines TRBV5 with TRBJ1-6, with TRBD1 matching 12 bases. TRBJ1-6 is reported as an ORF; its role is uncertain. This CDR3 is 20 amino acids long. V lost 0 bases and J lost 5; bases outside the gene matches: 11. Germline CDR1 LGHNA, CDR2 YNLKQL (reference sequence). CDR3: CASSQDPGQGARGNNSPLYF. Partial CDR3 DNA: TGTGCCAGCAGCCAAGATCCGGGACAGGGGGCGCGAGGGAATAATTCGCCC.

This clone has a handful of counts. Genes and germline come from the mouse. The CDR3 end is not reached by the read, which stops 4 residues before it; the germline J gene fills it in. The J gene is TRBJ2-7, the V gene TRBV5; D gene unclear. Germline CDR1 and CDR2: LGHNA and YNLKQL (reference sequence). The CDR3 runs to 13 residues. V was trimmed by 1 base and J by 3 bases, leaving 7 bases between them. CDR3 sequence: CASSQGWVYEQYF. The part of the CDR3 DNA that was read is TGTGCCAGCAGCCAAGGTTGGGTCTAT.

Concerning this clone itself: Gene names and germline match the mouse. The read finishes 4 residues shy of the CDR3 end, and the germline J gene is used to complete it. This chain joins TRBV19 and TRBJ2-7; D remains unclear. This CDR3 is 13 amino acids long. From germline, CDR1 is FNHDT and CDR2 SITEND (reference sequence). The V end lost 2 bases, the J end lost 0 bases, and 6 bases lay between the germline ends. CDR3 bases read: TGTGCCAGCAGTATTCACAGCTCCTAT. Protein product: CASSIHSSY. The CDR3 as a whole reads CASSIHSSYEQYF.

Concerning this clone: Mouse gene names apply. The CDR3 goes on 4 residues after the read ends, and that part is filled in from the germline J gene. Other DNA sequences from this sample encode an identical CDR3 as well. The chain is built from TRBV13-3 and TRBJ2-1; TRBD1 aligns across 11 bases. Germline V CDR1 and CDR2: NNHDY, SYVADS. The CDR3 is made up of 14 amino acids. J was trimmed by 4 bases and V by 3 bases; bases with no gene match: 0. The part of the CDR3 DNA that was read is TGTGCCAGCAGTGGGGACAGGGGGTATGCT. Translation: CASSGDRGYA. The complete CDR3 sequence is CASSGDRGYAEQFF.

A few counts support this clone. Germline and genes: mouse. Coverage ceases 4 residues before the CDR3 finishes, and the germline J gene fills in the end. This rearrangement joins TRBV13-2 to TRBJ2-5; 8 bases line up with TRBD2. CDR1 NNHNN and CDR2 SYGAGS come from the germline V gene (reference sequence). The ends lost 0 bases at V and 3 bases at J; junction bases unmatched: 3. The CDR3 is 15 amino acids. The sequenced part of the CDR3 DNA is TGTGCCAGCGGTGATGATGGGGGGGGACAAGAC. Protein sequence: CASGDDGGGQD. The whole CDR3 reads CASGDDGGGQDTQYF.

For this clone: Gene names denote mouse genes. The read comes to an end 4 residues before the CDR3 does, leaving the germline J gene to fill in the end. The sample holds other DNA sequences that translate to the same CDR3. This rearrangement joins TRBV13-3 to TRBJ2-5; TRBD1 agrees at 9 bases. V was clipped by 3 bases and J by 2 bases; unmatched bases: 1. CDR3 size: 14 residues. Germline assignment: CDR1 NNHDY and CDR2 SYVADS. CDR3 DNA (partial): TGTGCCAGCAGTGGGACAGGGGTCCAAGAC. It codes for CASSGTGVQD. The CDR3 reads in full as CASSGTGVQDTQYF.

On this clone itself: Gene names and germline refer to mouse. Read coverage stops 4 residues before the CDR3 terminus; the germline J gene supplies the remainder. The chain links TRBV29 to TRBJ2-4, with 7 bases aligning to TRBD1. The CDR3 spans 13 residues. The germline V gene has CDR1 MSHET and CDR2 SYDVDS. V shed 6 bases, J shed 3 bases, and the junction held 3 bases outside the gene matches. The CDR3: CASSRGQQNTLYF. The sequenced CDR3 bases are TGTGCTAGCAGCCGGGGACAGCAAAAC.

Comment on this clone: The gene names here belong to mouse. The read ends 4 residues shy of where the CDR3 ends; the end is completed using the germline J gene. V and J are TRBV17 and TRBJ2-2; the match to TRBD2 covers 10 bases. Germline V gene sequence: CDR1 MNHDT, CDR2 YYDKIL. The length of the CDR3 is 15 residues. The ends lost 5 bases at V and 3 bases at J; junction bases unmatched: 3. The sequenced part of the CDR3 DNA is TGTGCTAGCAGTGACTGGGGGGAGGACACCGGG. Protein: CASSDWGEDTG. The full CDR3 protein reads CASSDWGEDTGQLYF.

This clone was observed a few times. The germline and genes are mouse ones. The CDR3 end falls 4 residues outside the read, so it is completed with the germline J gene. The V call is TRBV1, the J call TRBJ2-2; 8 nucleotides match TRBD2. With V trimmed by 1 base and J by 0 bases, 4 bases remained unmatched. Looked up from germline, CDR1 is NSQYPW and CDR2 is LRSPGD (reference sequence). The length of the CDR3 is 17 residues. CDR3 sequence: CTCSAGGLGANTGQLYF. The sequenced part of the CDR3 DNA is TGCACCTGCAGTGCAGGTGGACTGGGAGCAAACACCGGG.

With regard to this clone: Genes here carry mouse names. CDR3 DNA (partial): TGTGCCTGGAGGTTTCCGGGACATACAAACTCC. Protein: CAWRFPGHTNS. The entire CDR3 is CAWRFPGHTNSDYTF. This sequence joins TRBV31 and TRBJ1-2; D might be TRBD1 (6 bases). The read is 4 residues too short to cover the CDR3 end, so that end is filled in from the germline J gene. V lost 3 bases and J lost 0, with 14 bases in between. The CDR3 is 15 residues long. Per germline, CDR1 GKSSPN and CDR2 SITVG.

Concerning this clone: The gene symbols are mouse symbols. The DNA ends 4 residues before the CDR3 does, and the rest of the CDR3 is filled in from the germline J gene. J is TRBJ2-1 and V is TRBV1, with D possibly matching TRBD1 (6 bases). Trimming stripped 4 bases from V and 4 bases from J, with 14 bases between. Germline V gives CDR1 NSQYPW, CDR2 LRSPGD (reference sequence). The CDR3 runs to 15 residues. Partial CDR3 DNA: TGCACCTGCAGTGGTAACCGGGACAAATATGCT. This codes for CTCSGNRDKYA. The whole CDR3 protein is CTCSGNRDKYAEQFF.

A word on this clone: Gene names and germline refer to mouse. The read is 4 residues too short to cover the CDR3 end, so that end is filled in from the germline J gene. The J gene is TRBJ2-7, the V gene TRBV14, with 11 nucleotides matching TRBD2. Germline values: CDR1 SGHDT, CDR2 FRDEAV. V shed 5 bases, J shed 0 bases, and the junction held 1 base outside the gene matches. The CDR3 runs 14 residues. The DNA read from the CDR3 is TGTGCCAGCAGAGACTGGGGGGGCTCCTAT. Translated: CASRDWGGSY. The whole CDR3 protein is CASRDWGGSYEQYF.

Turning to this clone: Germline and genes here are mouse. The CDR3 end falls 4 residues outside the read, so it is completed with the germline J gene. The rearrangement joins TRBV5 to TRBJ1-2; D unresolved. The CDR3 extends over 15 amino acids. CDR1 and CDR2 (germline): LGHNA, YNLKQL (reference sequence). The V end lost 0 bases, the J end lost 0 bases, and 8 bases lay between the germline ends. The CDR3 reads CASSQDPRPNSDYTF. The CDR3 DNA, read in part, is TGTGCCAGCAGCCAAGATCCCAGGCCAAACTCC.

The table lists this clone with a few counts. Genes and germline are mouse. Read data end 4 residues before the CDR3 end; the end is taken from the germline J gene. Other DNA sequences of this sample code for an identical CDR3. The chain joins TRBV1 to TRBJ2-2, with D possibly matching TRBD1 (6 bases). V was clipped by 0 bases and J by 2 bases, with 7 bases between them. Germline CDR1 is NSQYPW and CDR2 is LRSPGD (reference sequence). This CDR3 region has 15 residues. The CDR3 bases that were read are TGCACCTGCAGTGCAGAAACAGGGAACACCGGG. It codes for CTCSAETGNTG. The entire CDR3 sequence reads CTCSAETGNTGQLYF.

This clone has a handful of counts. These gene names are mouse names. Read sequence stops 4 residues before the CDR3 end, and the germline J gene provides the missing end. The genes are TRBV13-1 and TRBJ2-4; TRBD1 agrees at 9 bases. Germline V CDR1 and CDR2: NSHNY, SYGAGN. Germline trimming cut 2 bases from V and 0 bases from J; bases unmatched to any gene: 4. The CDR3 sequence is 16 residues long. The CDR3 loop is CASSEGQGGSQNTLYF. The sequenced CDR3 bases are TGTGCCAGCAGTGAGGGACAGGGCGGGAGTCAAAAC.

This clone was observed a few times. Germline and genes here are mouse. The read stops 4 residues short of the end of the CDR3; the missing end is completed from the germline J gene. Other DNA sequences in this specimen translate into the identical CDR3. The chain uses TRBV31 and TRBJ2-1; no definite D call. The CDR3 contains 13 residues. Germline V CDR1 and CDR2: GKSSPN, SITVG. V was clipped by 1 base and J by 5 bases, with 9 bases between them. The CDR3: CAWSQGRDAEQFF. The covered CDR3 bases are TGTGCCTGGAGTCAGGGTAGGGATGCT.

Comment on this clone: Germline and genes here are mouse. The DNA ends 4 residues before the CDR3 does, and the rest of the CDR3 is filled in from the germline J gene. In the same sample, other DNA sequences code for this CDR3. The chain uses TRBV13-1 and TRBJ2-3, with D hard to call. Germline V gene data show CDR1 as NSHNY and CDR2 as SYGAGN. The V gene lost 0 bases and the J gene lost 0 bases, with 5 bases spanning the gap. This CDR3 has 14 amino acids. CDR3 DNA, as far as it was read: TGTGCCAGCAGTGATGACAGAAGTGCAGAA. Protein sequence: CASSDDRSAE. Given in full, the CDR3 is CASSDDRSAETLYF.

This clone has only a few counts. The genes and germline here are from mouse. The observed sequence ends 4 residues before the CDR3 terminus, with the missing tail filled in from the germline J gene. The V and J genes are TRBV13-2 and TRBJ2-5; 11 nucleotides match TRBD2. Germline assignment: CDR1 NNHNN and CDR2 SYGAGS (reference sequence). The CDR3 totals 15 residues. The DNA read from the CDR3 is TGTGCCAGCGGTGTCACTGGGGGGGCGGGGGAC. This codes for CASGVTGGAGD. The entire CDR3 protein reads CASGVTGGAGDTQYF.